Listed below are T cell receptor beta chains from one sample, sequenced in a study of beta chain features in type 1 diabetes. Method: immunoSEQ multiplex PCR; TCRdb's copy keeps in-frame clones and lacks some. The sample has 200,000 to 300,000 clones, under 13% seen once. The sample consisted of naive CD4+ T cells from blood. All receptors come from a man aged 25 to 45 with type 1 diabetes. Each CDR3 is given with its conserved first and last residue. Fields, in order: V gene, J gene, D gene, clone size, CDR3 DNA, CDR3 protein. A D gene is named only where the DNA matches it firmly. Not all rows give a size; the values are once, few, many and, for expanded clones, a class.

v_call: TRBV23-1; j_call: TRBJ1-4; d_call: TRBD1; clone_size: -; cdr3_nt: TGCGCCATTTCAGGGGGCGAGGCTGAAAAACTGTTTTTT; cdr3_aa: CAISGGEAEKLFF
v_call: TRBV7-2; j_call: TRBJ2-3; d_call: -; clone_size: few; cdr3_nt: TGTGCCAGCAGCACCCCCCCTGGGGGGAGCACCACAGATACGCAGTATTTT; cdr3_aa: CASSTPPGGSTTDTQYF
v_call: TRBV2; j_call: TRBJ2-5; d_call: TRBD2; clone_size: few; cdr3_nt: TGTGCCAGCTCAGGAATAGCGGGGGGGGAGACCCAGTACTTC; cdr3_aa: CASSGIAGGETQYF
v_call: TRBV15; j_call: TRBJ2-2; d_call: -; clone_size: -; cdr3_nt: TGTGCCACCAGCGCCCACCTAGCGACCCTGGGGGAGCTGTTTTTT; cdr3_aa: CATSAHLATLGELFF
v_call: TRBV30; j_call: TRBJ1-4; d_call: TRBD1; clone_size: -; cdr3_nt: TGTGCCTGGAGCCGCGGGGACAGCGGCACCAAAACTAATGAAAAACTGTTTTTT; cdr3_aa: CAWSRGDSGTKTNEKLFF
v_call: TRBV25-1; j_call: TRBJ2-5; d_call: -; clone_size: few; cdr3_nt: TGTGCCAGCACCCCATTGAGGGGGGGACAAGAGACCCAGTACTTC; cdr3_aa: CASTPLRGGQETQYF
v_call: TRBV7-9; j_call: TRBJ2-5; d_call: TRBD2; clone_size: -; cdr3_nt: TGTGCCAGCAGGACTAGCGGGGGTCAAGAGACCCAGTACTTC; cdr3_aa: CASRTSGGQETQYF
v_call: TRBV4-3; j_call: TRBJ2-2; d_call: -; clone_size: -; cdr3_nt: TGCGCCAGCAGCCCAACATACTATGGGTTGGACACCGGGGAGCTGTTTTTT; cdr3_aa: CASSPTYYGLDTGELFF
v_call: TRBV7-9; j_call: TRBJ2-7; d_call: TRBD1; clone_size: -; cdr3_nt: TGTGCCAGCAGCCCCCGACAGGGCTCCAACGAGCAGTACTTC; cdr3_aa: CASSPRQGSNEQYF
v_call: TRBV2; j_call: TRBJ1-6; d_call: -; clone_size: -; cdr3_nt: TGTGCCAGCAGTGGCACGGCTGGTCGGGGGTCACCCCTCCACTTT; cdr3_aa: CASSGTAGRGSPLHF
v_call: TRBV5-6; j_call: TRBJ2-6; d_call: -; clone_size: -; cdr3_nt: TGTGCCAGCAGCTTACTTGCAGGGGCTGGGGCCAACGTCCTGACTTTC; cdr3_aa: CASSLLAGAGANVLTF
v_call: TRBV6-7; j_call: TRBJ2-1; d_call: TRBD2; clone_size: -; cdr3_nt: TGTGCCAGCAGTTACGAGTGGCTAGCGGGGGTAACGCAGGAGACCTACAATGAGCAGTTCTTC; cdr3_aa: CASSYEWLAGVTQETYNEQFF
v_call: TRBV27; j_call: TRBJ2-3; d_call: -; clone_size: -; cdr3_nt: TGTGCCAGCAGCGGTCGAAATACAGATACGCAGTATTTT; cdr3_aa: CASSGRNTDTQYF
v_call: TRBV4-1; j_call: TRBJ1-4; d_call: -; clone_size: few; cdr3_nt: TGCGCCAGCAGCCAACAGGACAGTCCTAATGAAAAACTGTTTTTT; cdr3_aa: CASSQQDSPNEKLFF
v_call: TRBV28; j_call: TRBJ1-6; d_call: -; clone_size: few; cdr3_nt: TGTGCCAGCAGTTTAGCTCCGGGATGGGCTAATTCACCCCTCCACTTT; cdr3_aa: CASSLAPGWANSPLHF
v_call: TRBV6-6; j_call: TRBJ1-2; d_call: -; clone_size: few; cdr3_nt: TGTGCCAGCAGTTACGTCCGGGGGGCGAGAGCACAAGGCTACACCTTC; cdr3_aa: CASSYVRGARAQGYTF
v_call: TRBV29-1; j_call: TRBJ2-1; d_call: TRBD2; clone_size: -; cdr3_nt: TGCAGCGTTGAAGATCTCGGGGGGTTGGGCAATGAGCAGTTCTTC; cdr3_aa: CSVEDLGGLGNEQFF
v_call: TRBV2; j_call: TRBJ1-2; d_call: TRBD1; clone_size: few; cdr3_nt: TGTGCCAGCAAGGGACAGGGTCTTCTTGGCTACACCTTC; cdr3_aa: CASKGQGLLGYTF
v_call: TRBV7-2; j_call: TRBJ2-3; d_call: TRBD2; clone_size: few; cdr3_nt: TGTGCCAGCAGCTTAGGGCAGGGAGGGACAGATACGCAGTATTTT; cdr3_aa: CASSLGQGGTDTQYF
v_call: TRBV30; j_call: TRBJ1-4; d_call: -; clone_size: -; cdr3_nt: TGTGCCTGGAGTGAAGGAGGGAGAGTTAATGAAAAACTGTTTTTT; cdr3_aa: CAWSEGGRVNEKLFF
v_call: TRBV5-1; j_call: TRBJ2-1; d_call: -; clone_size: few; cdr3_nt: TGCGCCAGCAGCTTGACTAGCAAGACCTACAATGAGCAGTTCTTC; cdr3_aa: CASSLTSKTYNEQFF
v_call: TRBV5-4; j_call: TRBJ1-1; d_call: TRBD1; clone_size: -; cdr3_nt: TGTGCCAGCAGATCACAGGGGAGGAACACTGAAGCTTTCTTT; cdr3_aa: CASRSQGRNTEAFF
v_call: TRBV5-1; j_call: TRBJ2-3; d_call: -; clone_size: -; cdr3_nt: TGCGCCAGCAGCTTAGCGGGTGCGCAGTATTTT; cdr3_aa: CASSLAGAQYF
v_call: TRBV18; j_call: TRBJ2-5; d_call: -; clone_size: -; cdr3_nt: TGTGCCAGCTCACCCACCCAGGGACAAGGGGAGACCCAGTACTTC; cdr3_aa: CASSPTQGQGETQYF
v_call: TRBV5-8; j_call: TRBJ2-1; d_call: TRBD1; clone_size: few; cdr3_nt: TGTGCCAGCAGCCTCGGGACAGGGGCCTACAATGAGCAGTTCTTC; cdr3_aa: CASSLGTGAYNEQFF
v_call: TRBV28; j_call: TRBJ2-2; d_call: -; clone_size: -; cdr3_nt: TGTGCCAGCAGTCCCGGGGATGGCTGGGAGCTGTTTTTT; cdr3_aa: CASSPGDGWELFF
v_call: TRBV20-1; j_call: TRBJ1-5; d_call: TRBD1; clone_size: -; cdr3_nt: TGCAGTGCTTCGGACAGGGCCTCCCAGCATTTT; cdr3_aa: CSASDRASQHF
v_call: TRBV15; j_call: TRBJ2-5; d_call: -; clone_size: -; cdr3_nt: TGTGCCACCAGCAGAGATAAGGGAGCTCAAGAGACCCAGTACTTC; cdr3_aa: CATSRDKGAQETQYF
v_call: TRBV7-9; j_call: TRBJ1-1; d_call: -; clone_size: -; cdr3_nt: TGTGCCAGCAGCCCTGAGGGCACTGAAGCTTTCTTT; cdr3_aa: CASSPEGTEAFF
v_call: TRBV7-8; j_call: TRBJ1-2; d_call: -; clone_size: -; cdr3_nt: TGTGCCAGCGGCGGAGTTGTGAACTATGGCTACACCTTC; cdr3_aa: CASGGVVNYGYTF
v_call: TRBV30; j_call: TRBJ2-7; d_call: -; clone_size: few; cdr3_nt: TGTGCCTGCCCTCTGTATGCGGGTTACGAGCAGTACTTC; cdr3_aa: CACPLYAGYEQYF
v_call: TRBV2; j_call: TRBJ2-7; d_call: -; clone_size: few; cdr3_nt: TGTGCCAGCACCCGGGGGAGATCCTACGAGCAGTACTTC; cdr3_aa: CASTRGRSYEQYF
v_call: TRBV27; j_call: TRBJ2-3; d_call: TRBD1; clone_size: few; cdr3_nt: TGTGCCAGCAGTTCTGAGGGGGCGGGCACAGATACGCAGTATTTT; cdr3_aa: CASSSEGAGTDTQYF
v_call: TRBV9; j_call: TRBJ2-7; d_call: TRBD1; clone_size: -; cdr3_nt: TGTGCCAGCAGCGTAGGCGGGACAGGGAGGAACGAGCAGTACTTC; cdr3_aa: CASSVGGTGRNEQYF
v_call: TRBV9; j_call: TRBJ2-7; d_call: TRBD2; clone_size: -; cdr3_nt: TGTGCCAGCAGCTCCTCCGGGACTAGCCTGCACGAGCAGTACTTC; cdr3_aa: CASSSSGTSLHEQYF
v_call: TRBV18; j_call: TRBJ2-5; d_call: TRBD2; clone_size: -; cdr3_nt: TGTGCCAGCTCACCACGCGGGGGGGACCAAGAGACCCAGTACTTC; cdr3_aa: CASSPRGGDQETQYF
v_call: TRBV7-8; j_call: TRBJ1-2; d_call: TRBD1; clone_size: few; cdr3_nt: TGTGCCAGCAGCTTAGGGGCAGGGGGCACCTATGGCTACACCTTC; cdr3_aa: CASSLGAGGTYGYTF
v_call: TRBV5-4; j_call: TRBJ2-1; d_call: -; clone_size: few; cdr3_nt: TGTGCCAGCAGCCGAGGCGGTCAGGGCGAACATGAGCAGTTCTTC; cdr3_aa: CASSRGGQGEHEQFF
v_call: TRBV6-1; j_call: TRBJ2-7; d_call: -; clone_size: few; cdr3_nt: TGTGCCAGCAGTGAAAATGGGGCCCTCTACGAGCAGTACTTC; cdr3_aa: CASSENGALYEQYF
v_call: TRBV19; j_call: TRBJ1-2; d_call: -; clone_size: -; cdr3_nt: TGTGCCAGTAGTATCGCGGGACCGAACTATGGCTACACCTTC; cdr3_aa: CASSIAGPNYGYTF
v_call: TRBV19; j_call: TRBJ1-2; d_call: -; clone_size: few; cdr3_nt: TGTGCCAGTTCCAACAGGGCGAACTATGGCTACACCTTC; cdr3_aa: CASSNRANYGYTF
v_call: TRBV30; j_call: TRBJ1-2; d_call: -; clone_size: few; cdr3_nt: TGTGCCTGGAGCATGACTGCTCCTAATGGCTACACCTTC; cdr3_aa: CAWSMTAPNGYTF
v_call: TRBV29-1; j_call: TRBJ1-1; d_call: TRBD1; clone_size: -; cdr3_nt: TGCAGCGCCCCGTCCCGGACAGGCGATGAAGCTTTCTTT; cdr3_aa: CSAPSRTGDEAFF
v_call: TRBV9; j_call: TRBJ2-3; d_call: -; clone_size: -; cdr3_nt: TGTGCCAGCAGCTATTCGGGCGGGGTGACAGATACGCAGTATTTT; cdr3_aa: CASSYSGGVTDTQYF
v_call: TRBV4-3; j_call: TRBJ2-3; d_call: TRBD2; clone_size: -; cdr3_nt: TGCGCCAGCAGCCAGGGGACTAGCGGGGGGATCACAGATACGCAGTATTTT; cdr3_aa: CASSQGTSGGITDTQYF
v_call: TRBV25-1; j_call: TRBJ1-5; d_call: -; clone_size: -; cdr3_nt: TGTGCCAGCAGTGAAGCAGGCGGGGGCAATCAGCCCCAGCATTTT; cdr3_aa: CASSEAGGGNQPQHF
v_call: TRBV4-3; j_call: TRBJ2-1; d_call: -; clone_size: few; cdr3_nt: TGCGCCAGCAGCCAAGAGGTTAGATACTACAATGAGCAGTTCTTC; cdr3_aa: CASSQEVRYYNEQFF
v_call: TRBV4-2; j_call: TRBJ2-1; d_call: TRBD2; clone_size: few; cdr3_nt: TGTGCCAGCAGCCGGACTACTAGCGGGGTCGACTCCTACAATGAGCAGTTCTTC; cdr3_aa: CASSRTTSGVDSYNEQFF
v_call: TRBV30; j_call: TRBJ2-3; d_call: TRBD1; clone_size: few; cdr3_nt: TGTGCCTGGAGTAAACAGGGGCCAGGGACAGATACGCAGTATTTT; cdr3_aa: CAWSKQGPGTDTQYF
v_call: TRBV29-1; j_call: TRBJ2-3; d_call: TRBD2; clone_size: few; cdr3_nt: TGCAGCGTCAGAGGGACTAGCGGGGAACCTAGCACAGATACGCAGTATTTT; cdr3_aa: CSVRGTSGEPSTDTQYF
v_call: TRBV5-1; j_call: TRBJ2-7; d_call: TRBD1; clone_size: few; cdr3_nt: TGCGCCAGCAGCAGGGACAGCGGAACAACCTCCTACGAGCAGTACTTC; cdr3_aa: CASSRDSGTTSYEQYF
v_call: TRBV5-1; j_call: TRBJ2-5; d_call: TRBD2; clone_size: -; cdr3_nt: TGCGCCAGCAGCTTGGGAACTAGCGCCCTACAAGAGACCCAGTACTTC; cdr3_aa: CASSLGTSALQETQYF
v_call: TRBV18; j_call: TRBJ1-1; d_call: -; clone_size: -; cdr3_nt: TGTGCCAGCTCTCATGGAGGGAACACTGAAGCTTTCTTT; cdr3_aa: CASSHGGNTEAFF
v_call: TRBV11-2; j_call: TRBJ2-1; d_call: -; clone_size: -; cdr3_nt: TGTGCCAGCAGCTTAAATCGACTTTCCTACAATGAGCAGTTCTTC; cdr3_aa: CASSLNRLSYNEQFF
v_call: TRBV7-2; j_call: TRBJ2-3; d_call: TRBD1; clone_size: -; cdr3_nt: TGTGCCAGCAGCTTAGGACAGGGCCCAGATACGCAGTATTTT; cdr3_aa: CASSLGQGPDTQYF
v_call: TRBV5-5; j_call: TRBJ1-6; d_call: -; clone_size: -; cdr3_nt: TGTGCCAGCAGCTTGACAGTACTGGGGGGATCACCCCTCCACTTT; cdr3_aa: CASSLTVLGGSPLHF
v_call: TRBV9; j_call: TRBJ2-6; d_call: -; clone_size: -; cdr3_nt: TGTGCCAGCAGCCCAACAGGGACCTCCGGGGCCAACGTCCTGACTTTC; cdr3_aa: CASSPTGTSGANVLTF
v_call: TRBV7-3; j_call: TRBJ2-1; d_call: -; clone_size: few; cdr3_nt: TGTGCCAGCAGCTTCCAGGGGTTAAGTGATGAGCAGTTCTTC; cdr3_aa: CASSFQGLSDEQFF
v_call: TRBV2; j_call: TRBJ1-1; d_call: -; clone_size: -; cdr3_nt: TGTGCCAGCGGAAACCTAGCCACTGAAGCTTTCTTT; cdr3_aa: CASGNLATEAFF
v_call: TRBV30; j_call: TRBJ1-1; d_call: -; clone_size: -; cdr3_nt: TGTGCCTGCGGGCGGGACGGCACTGAAGCTTTCTTT; cdr3_aa: CACGRDGTEAFF